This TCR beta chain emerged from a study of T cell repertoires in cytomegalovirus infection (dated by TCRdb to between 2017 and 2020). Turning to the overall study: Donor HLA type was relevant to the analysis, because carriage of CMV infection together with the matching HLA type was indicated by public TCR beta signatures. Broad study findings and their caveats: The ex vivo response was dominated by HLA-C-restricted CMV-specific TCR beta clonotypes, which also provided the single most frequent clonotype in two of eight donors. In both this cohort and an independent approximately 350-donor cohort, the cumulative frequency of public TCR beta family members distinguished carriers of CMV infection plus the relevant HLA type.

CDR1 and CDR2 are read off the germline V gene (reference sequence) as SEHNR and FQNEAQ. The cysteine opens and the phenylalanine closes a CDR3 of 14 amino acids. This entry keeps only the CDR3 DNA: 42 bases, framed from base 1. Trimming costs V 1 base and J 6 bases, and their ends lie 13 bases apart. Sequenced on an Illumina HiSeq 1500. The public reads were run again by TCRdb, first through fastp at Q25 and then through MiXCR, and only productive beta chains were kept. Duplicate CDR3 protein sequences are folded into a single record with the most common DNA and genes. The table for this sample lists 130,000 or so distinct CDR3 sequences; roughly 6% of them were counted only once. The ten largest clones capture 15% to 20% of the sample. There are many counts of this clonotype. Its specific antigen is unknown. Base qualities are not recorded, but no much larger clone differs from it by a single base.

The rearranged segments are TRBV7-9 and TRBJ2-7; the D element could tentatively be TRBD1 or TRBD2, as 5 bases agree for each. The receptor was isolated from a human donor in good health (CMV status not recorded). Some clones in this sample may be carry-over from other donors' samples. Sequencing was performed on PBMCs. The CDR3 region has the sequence CASSLGGVPSEQYF. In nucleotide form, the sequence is TGTGCCAGCAGCTTAGGAGGGGTCCCCTCCGAGCAGTACTTC.